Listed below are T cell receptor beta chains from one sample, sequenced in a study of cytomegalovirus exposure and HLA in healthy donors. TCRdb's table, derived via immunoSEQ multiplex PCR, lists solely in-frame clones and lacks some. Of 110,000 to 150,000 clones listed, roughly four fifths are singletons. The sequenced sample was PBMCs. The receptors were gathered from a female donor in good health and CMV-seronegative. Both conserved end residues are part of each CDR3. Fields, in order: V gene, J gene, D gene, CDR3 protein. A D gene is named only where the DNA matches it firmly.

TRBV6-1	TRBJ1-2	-	CASQSGLDGYTF
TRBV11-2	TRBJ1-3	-	CASSLKVFTPTGNTIYF
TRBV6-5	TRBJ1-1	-	CASSSGGPLNTEAFF
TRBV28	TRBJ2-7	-	CASSLVMGRSYEQYF
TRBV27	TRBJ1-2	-	CASSRGQTYGYTF
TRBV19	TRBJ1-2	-	CASSIRGEYGYTF
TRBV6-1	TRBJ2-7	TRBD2	CASSGSGGGAEQYF
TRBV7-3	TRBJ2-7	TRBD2	CASSPGGGGSREQYF
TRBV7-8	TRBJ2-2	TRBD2	CASSFGSSGDTGELFF
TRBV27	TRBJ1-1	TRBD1	CASSPRQGYTLRPNTEAFF
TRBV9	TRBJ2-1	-	CASSPRTGDHYNEQFF
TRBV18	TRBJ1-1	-	CASSPRAGDTEAFF
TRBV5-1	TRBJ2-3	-	CASSFGLSTDTQYF
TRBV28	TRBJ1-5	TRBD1	CASSLRDRGLLNQPQHF
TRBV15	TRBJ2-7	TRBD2	CATSRDLGSGSEQYF
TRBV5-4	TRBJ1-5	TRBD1	CASSLQGADQPQHF
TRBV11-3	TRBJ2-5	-	CASSPQVGETQYF
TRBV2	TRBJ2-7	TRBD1	CASSELGQGFHEQYF
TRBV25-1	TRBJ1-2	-	CASSLDSKRGYGYTF
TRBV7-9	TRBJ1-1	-	CSSSFNPNRAQNTEAFF
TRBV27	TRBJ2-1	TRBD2	CASSSLAGGTNEQFF
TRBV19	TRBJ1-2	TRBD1	CASSIASTGAIYGYTF
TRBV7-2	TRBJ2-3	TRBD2	CASSVLAGGRDTQYF